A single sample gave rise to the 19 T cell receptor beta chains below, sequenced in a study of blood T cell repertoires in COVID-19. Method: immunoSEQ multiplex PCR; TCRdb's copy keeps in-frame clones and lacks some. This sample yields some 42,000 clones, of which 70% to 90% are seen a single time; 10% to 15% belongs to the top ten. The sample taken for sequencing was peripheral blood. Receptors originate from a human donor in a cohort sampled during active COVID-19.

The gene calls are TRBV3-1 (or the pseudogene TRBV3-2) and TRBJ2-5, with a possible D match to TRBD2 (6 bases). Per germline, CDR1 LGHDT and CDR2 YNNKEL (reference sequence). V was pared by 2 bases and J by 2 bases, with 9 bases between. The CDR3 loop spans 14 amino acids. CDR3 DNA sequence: TGTGCCAGCAGCCAAACCGGAGGGCAAGAGACCCAGTACTTC. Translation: CASSQTGGQETQYF.

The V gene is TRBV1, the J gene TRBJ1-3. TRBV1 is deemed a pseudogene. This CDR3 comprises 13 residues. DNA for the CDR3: TGCACCAGCAGCAAGGGAGCTGGAAACACCATATATTTT. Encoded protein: CTSSKGAGNTIYF.

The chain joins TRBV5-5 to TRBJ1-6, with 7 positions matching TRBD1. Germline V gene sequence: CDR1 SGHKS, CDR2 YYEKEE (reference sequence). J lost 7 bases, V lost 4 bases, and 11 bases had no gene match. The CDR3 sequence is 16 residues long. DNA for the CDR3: TGTGCCAGCAGCGACGCTATGGGCAGGGGGAATTCACCCCTCCACTTT. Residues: CASSDAMGRGNSPLHF.

Written as DNA, the CDR3 is TGCAGCGTCGAGGGGGCGGGAAACTATGGCTACACCTTC. Encoded protein: CSVEGAGNYGYTF. V and J are TRBV29-1 and TRBJ1-2; 7 nucleotides agree with TRBD1. CDR1 and CDR2 from the germline V gene are SQVTM and ANQGSEA. The CDR3 loop spans 13 amino acids. The V gene end was trimmed by 6 bases and the J gene end by 2 bases; junction bases not matched to a gene: 6.

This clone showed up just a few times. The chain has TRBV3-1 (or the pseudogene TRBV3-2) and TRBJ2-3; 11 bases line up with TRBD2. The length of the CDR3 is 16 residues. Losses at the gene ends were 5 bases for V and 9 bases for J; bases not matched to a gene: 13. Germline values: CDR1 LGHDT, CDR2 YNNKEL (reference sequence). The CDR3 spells CASSNTLAGGPGTQYF. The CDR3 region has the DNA TGTGCCAGCAGCAACACTCTAGCGGGGGGCCCAGGCACGCAGTATTTT.

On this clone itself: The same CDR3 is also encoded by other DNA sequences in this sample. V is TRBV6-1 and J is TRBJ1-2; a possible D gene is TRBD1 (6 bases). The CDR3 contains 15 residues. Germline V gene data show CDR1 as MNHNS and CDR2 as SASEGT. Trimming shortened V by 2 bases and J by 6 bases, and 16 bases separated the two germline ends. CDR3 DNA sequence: TGTGCCAGCAGTGAACGTCCGACAGGATCAAATGGCTACACCTTC. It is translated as CASSERPTGSNGYTF.

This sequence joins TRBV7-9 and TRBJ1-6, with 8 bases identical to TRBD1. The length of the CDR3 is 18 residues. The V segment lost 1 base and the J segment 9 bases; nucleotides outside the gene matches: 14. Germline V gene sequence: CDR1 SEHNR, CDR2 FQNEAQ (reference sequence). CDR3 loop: CASSLGSGGGNKASPLHF. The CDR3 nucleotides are TGTGCCAGCAGCTTAGGCTCAGGGGGCGGTAATAAAGCTTCACCCCTCCACTTT. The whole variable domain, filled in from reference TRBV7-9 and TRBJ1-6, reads DTGVSQNPRHKITKRGQNVTFRCDPISEHNRLYWYRQTLGQGPEFLTYFQNEAQLEKSRLLSDRFSAERPKGSFSTLEIQRTEQGDSAMYLCASSLGSGGGNKASPLHFGNGTRLTVT.

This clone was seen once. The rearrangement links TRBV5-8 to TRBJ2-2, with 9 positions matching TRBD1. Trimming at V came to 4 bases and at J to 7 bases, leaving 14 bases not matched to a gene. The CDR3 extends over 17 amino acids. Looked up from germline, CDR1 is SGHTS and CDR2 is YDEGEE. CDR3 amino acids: CASSPTGGAGLGGELFF. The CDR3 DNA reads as TGTGCCAGCAGCCCAACAGGGGGCGCGGGCCTTGGCGGGGAGCTGTTTTTT. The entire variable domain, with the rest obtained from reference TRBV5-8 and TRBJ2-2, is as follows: EAGVTQSPTHLIKTRGQQATLRCSPISGHTSVYWYQQALGLGLQFLLWYDEGEERNRGNFPPRFSGRQFPNYSSELNVNALELEDSALYLCASSPTGGAGLGGELFFGEGSRLTVL.

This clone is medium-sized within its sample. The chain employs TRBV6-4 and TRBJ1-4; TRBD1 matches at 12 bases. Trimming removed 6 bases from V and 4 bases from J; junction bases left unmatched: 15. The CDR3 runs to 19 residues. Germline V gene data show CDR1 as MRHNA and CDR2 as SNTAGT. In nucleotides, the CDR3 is TGTGCCAGCAGGGCACAACTTCGGGACAGGGGGCCACTTAATGAAAAACTGTTTTTT. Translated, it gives CASRAQLRDRGPLNEKLFF.

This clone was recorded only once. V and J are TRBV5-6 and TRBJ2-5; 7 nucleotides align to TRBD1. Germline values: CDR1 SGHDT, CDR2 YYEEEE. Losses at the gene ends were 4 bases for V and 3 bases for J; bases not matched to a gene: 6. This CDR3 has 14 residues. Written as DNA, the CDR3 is TGTGCCAGCAGCCACCGGGACAGCAAAGAGACCCAGTACTTC. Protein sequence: CASSHRDSKETQYF. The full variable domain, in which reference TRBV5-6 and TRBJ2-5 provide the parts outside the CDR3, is DAGVTQSPTHLIKTRGQQVTLRCSPKSGHDTVSWYQQALGQGPQFIFQYYEEEERQRGNFPDRFSGHQFPNYSSELNVNALLLGDSALYLCASSHRDSKETQYFGPGTRLLVL.

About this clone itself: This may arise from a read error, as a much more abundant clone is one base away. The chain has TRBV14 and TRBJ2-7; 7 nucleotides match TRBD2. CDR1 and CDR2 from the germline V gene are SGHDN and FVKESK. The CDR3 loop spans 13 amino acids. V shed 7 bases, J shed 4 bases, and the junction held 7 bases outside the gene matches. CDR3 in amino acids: CASKFSGNYEQYF. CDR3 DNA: TGTGCCAGCAAATTCAGCGGGAATTACGAGCAGTACTTC.

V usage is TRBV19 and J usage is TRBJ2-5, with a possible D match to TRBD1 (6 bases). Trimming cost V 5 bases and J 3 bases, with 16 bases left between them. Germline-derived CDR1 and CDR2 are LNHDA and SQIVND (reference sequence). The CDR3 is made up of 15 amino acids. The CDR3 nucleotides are TGTGCCAGTAGTGGGACACTATTCAAGGAAGAGACCCAGTACTTC. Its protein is CASSGTLFKEETQYF.

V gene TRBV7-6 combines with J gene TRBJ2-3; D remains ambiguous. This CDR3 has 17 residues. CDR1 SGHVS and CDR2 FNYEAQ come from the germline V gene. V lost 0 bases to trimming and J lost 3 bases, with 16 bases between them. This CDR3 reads CASSLAAVTASTDTQYF. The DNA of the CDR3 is TGTGCCAGCAGCTTAGCCGCGGTGACTGCCAGTACAGATACGCAGTATTTT.

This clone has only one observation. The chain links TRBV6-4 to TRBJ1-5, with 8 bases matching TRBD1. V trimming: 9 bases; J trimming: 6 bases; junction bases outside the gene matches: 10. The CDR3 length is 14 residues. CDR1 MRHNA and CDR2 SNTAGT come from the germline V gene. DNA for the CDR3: TGTGCCAGTTCTTCGACAGGGGTAAGTCAGCCCCAGCATTTT. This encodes CASSSTGVSQPQHF.

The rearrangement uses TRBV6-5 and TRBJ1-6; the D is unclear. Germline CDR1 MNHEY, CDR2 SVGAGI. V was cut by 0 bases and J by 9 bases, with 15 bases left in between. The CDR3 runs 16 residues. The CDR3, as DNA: TGTGCCAGCAGTTACTCGATTAAGGGAGGGAGTTCACCCCTCCACTTT. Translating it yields CASSYSIKGGSSPLHF.

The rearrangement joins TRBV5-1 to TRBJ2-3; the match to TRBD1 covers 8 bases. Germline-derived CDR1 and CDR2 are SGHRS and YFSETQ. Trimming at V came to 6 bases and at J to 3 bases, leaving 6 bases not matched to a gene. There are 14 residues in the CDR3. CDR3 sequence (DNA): TGCGCCAGCAAGGCAGGGGGCATAACAGATACGCAGTATTTT. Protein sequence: CASKAGGITDTQYF.

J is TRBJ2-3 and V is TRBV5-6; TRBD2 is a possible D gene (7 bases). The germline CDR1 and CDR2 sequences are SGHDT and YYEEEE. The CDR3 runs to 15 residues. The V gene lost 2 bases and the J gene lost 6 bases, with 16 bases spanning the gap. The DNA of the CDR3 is TGTGCCAGCAGCTTTCGGGGGGCGCCCCTTGATACGCAGTATTTT. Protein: CASSFRGAPLDTQYF.

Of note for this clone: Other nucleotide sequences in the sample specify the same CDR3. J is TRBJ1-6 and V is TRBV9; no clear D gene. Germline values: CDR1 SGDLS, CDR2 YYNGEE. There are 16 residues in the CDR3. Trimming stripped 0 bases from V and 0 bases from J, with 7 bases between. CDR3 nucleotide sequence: TGTGCCAGCAGCGTAGACGAGGGCTCCTATAATTCACCCCTCCACTTT. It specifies CASSVDEGSYNSPLHF. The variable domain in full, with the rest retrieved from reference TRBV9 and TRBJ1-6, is DSGVTQTPKHLITATGQRVTLRCSPRSGDLSVYWYQQSLDQGLQFLIQYYNGEERAKGNILERFSAQQFPDLHSELNLSSLELGDSALYFCASSVDEGSYNSPLHFGNGTRLTVT.

As DNA, the CDR3 is TGTGCCAGTCGCGAGCGCCCCGGCAATCAGCCCCAGCATTTT. Its protein product is CASRERPGNQPQHF. This chain links TRBV19 with TRBJ1-5; D ambiguous. V gave up 8 bases and J gave up 2 bases, with 13 bases separating them. This CDR3 contains 14 residues. Germline loops: CDR1 LNHDA, CDR2 SQIVND (reference sequence).